This T cell receptor (beta chain) derives from a study of early T cells in non-severe SARS-CoV-2 infection. TCRdb re-derived calls from the 5' RACE reads in MiXCR, one entry per CDR3 protein. Found here are 55,000 to 80,000 distinct CDR3 sequences, about 9.9% of them singletons; the top ten hold approximately 4.2%. Looked up from germline, CDR1 is SGHTA and CDR2 is FQGTGA. V dropped 1 base and J dropped 0 bases, with 10 bases sitting between them. This CDR3 spans 16 amino acids. This clonotype was recorded at least ten times. This sequence originates from an adult who was a healthcare worker with PCR-confirmed SARS-CoV-2 infection or an uninfected control (not recorded which). This sequence joins TRBV7-3 and TRBJ1-3; a weak D match, TRBD1 (5 bases). The source material was whole blood. The CDR3 DNA follows: TGTGCCAGCAGCTTAAGCGGGACGGTCTCTGGAAACACCATATATTTT. The encoded protein is CASSLSGTVSGNTIYF.